This TCR beta chain was documented in a study of blood T cell repertoires in COVID-19. As handled by the study authors: Nucleated cell number was recorded as an estimate derived from reference gene primer amplification. Clones were sequenced by immunoSEQ multiplex PCR, and TCRdb holds only the in-frame ones, with some missing. The DNA was the basis for D and trimming; V, J and clone size are from that table. The sample holds a few hundred thousand clones; less than 95% are singletons and the top ten take about 0.57%. Sequencing was carried out using PBMCs or T cells enriched from blood (not recorded which). The sequence was obtained from a man younger than 35 who had recovered from COVID-19.

For the CDR3, the DNA is TGTGCCAGCAGTTTATCCGGCAGGGGGTTGACTGAAGCTTTCTTT. Its protein is CASSLSGRGLTEAFF. The chain combines TRBV27 with TRBJ1-1, with 7 nucleotides matching TRBD1. CDR1 is MNHEY, CDR2 SMNVEV, per germline (reference sequence). V lost 0 bases, J lost 5 bases, and 6 bases stayed unmatched. CDR3 length equals 15 residues.